What follows are 16 T cell receptor beta chains derived from one specimen sequenced in a study of cytomegalovirus exposure and HLA in healthy donors. Produced via immunoSEQ multiplex PCR; TCRdb's table is partial and in-frame only. The sample includes approximately 140,000 clones, around four fifths seen only once; the top ten take almost 1.5%. Input material: PBMCs. The origin of the receptors is a young woman in good health and CMV-seronegative.

The V gene is TRBV6-1, the J gene TRBJ1-2; weak D call: TRBD1 (6 bases). V was clipped by 7 bases and J by 5 bases, with 17 bases between them. Per germline, CDR1 MNHNS and CDR2 SASEGT. CDR3 length: 14 residues. The CDR3 loop reads CASIKGGLDYGYTF. The CDR3 DNA reads as TGTGCCAGCATCAAGGGGGGGCTAGATTATGGCTACACCTTC.

A word on this clone: Within the sample, other DNA sequences also encode this same CDR3. V gene TRBV6-6 combines with J gene TRBJ1-5; TRBD1 matches 9 bases. Trimming removed 5 bases from V and 2 bases from J; junction bases left unmatched: 1. CDR1 is MNHNY, CDR2 SVGAGI, per germline (reference sequence). This CDR3 has 14 residues. The CDR3 loop reads CASSGQGRNQPQHF. CDR3 nucleotide sequence: TGTGCCAGCAGTGGACAGGGGCGCAATCAGCCCCAGCATTTT.

The chain employs TRBV2 and TRBJ2-7; possibly TRBD2 for D (6 bases). The CDR3 length is 13 residues. Trimming stripped 6 bases from V and 11 bases from J, with 20 bases between. Germline V CDR1 and CDR2: SNHLY, FYNNEI. The CDR3 is CASRTTSSRREYF. CDR3 coding DNA: TGTGCCAGCAGGACCACTAGCTCCCGAAGGGAGTACTTC.

This clone was seen a handful of times. This sequence joins TRBV5-6 and TRBJ2-7; 9 bases agree with TRBD2. V shed 0 bases, J shed 2 bases, and the junction held 6 bases outside the gene matches. Germline loops: CDR1 SGHDT, CDR2 YYEEEE. The CDR3 has 16 residues. The DNA for the CDR3 is TGTGCCAGCAGCTTGGGCGCGGGAGGGATAGCCTACGAGCAGTACTTC. Translating gives CASSLGAGGIAYEQYF.

The rearrangement joins TRBV5-1 to TRBJ2-2; 8 positions match TRBD2. Per germline, CDR1 SGHRS and CDR2 YFSETQ. This CDR3 is 15 amino acids long. The J segment lost 5 bases and the V segment lost 0 bases, leaving 3 bases of the junction unmatched. CDR3 sequence (DNA): TGCGCCAGCAGCTTGGTTCTAGCGGGTACCGGGGAGCTGTTTTTT. Translation gives CASSLVLAGTGELFF.

The V and J genes are TRBV6-6 and TRBJ2-2; TRBD2 agrees at 8 bases. In germline, CDR1 is MNHNY, CDR2 SVGAGI (reference sequence). This CDR3 comprises 16 residues. Germline trimming cut 2 bases from V and 1 base from J; bases unmatched to any gene: 3. The DNA of the CDR3 is TGTGCCAGCAGTTACCGTCTAGCGGGGAACACCGGGGAGCTGTTTTTT. Its protein product is CASSYRLAGNTGELFF.

This clone was seen once. In DNA form, the CDR3 reads TGTGCCAGCAGTGGAGGGAGCACAGATACGCAGTATTTT. It is translated as CASSGGSTDTQYF. The V call is TRBV6-6, the J call TRBJ2-3; D might be TRBD2 (6 bases). CDR3 length: 13 amino acids. V dropped 5 bases and J dropped 0 bases, with 6 bases sitting between them. Germline CDR1 and CDR2: MNHNY and SVGAGI (reference sequence).

The chain combines TRBV6-1 with TRBJ2-3, with D possibly matching TRBD1 (5 bases). CDR1 MNHNS and CDR2 SASEGT come from the germline V gene. V was shortened by 5 bases and J by 5 bases, with 17 bases between the two germline ends. CDR3 length: 15 amino acids. The DNA for the CDR3 is TGTGCCAGCAGTCCAGAAGGGGTATGGGTAGATACGCAGTATTTT. The encoded protein is CASSPEGVWVDTQYF.

V is TRBV6-1 and J is TRBJ1-5; no clear D gene. The CDR3 spans 14 residues. V shed 3 bases and J shed 7 bases, with 13 bases lying between them. Germline CDR1 reads MNHNS; CDR2 reads SASEGT. CDR3 DNA: TGTGCCAGCAGTGATGTTAGTGCGGCACAGCCCCAGCATTTT. Translated: CASSDVSAAQPQHF.

This chain uses TRBV6-5 with TRBJ2-7, with 13 nucleotides matching TRBD2. The CDR3 covers 13 residues. After removal of 10 bases from V and 7 bases from J, the junction contained 7 bases not matched to a gene. Germline-derived CDR1 and CDR2 are MNHEY and SVGAGI. For the CDR3, the DNA is TGTGCCACTCGGACTAGCGGGGGCACGGAGCAGTACTTC. Its protein product is CATRTSGGTEQYF.

As DNA, the CDR3 is TGTGCCACCAGACGGGGGGCGGGTGGTTACAATGAGCAGTTCTTC. Its protein is CATRRGAGGYNEQFF. The gene calls are TRBV15 and TRBJ2-1; D is perhaps TRBD2 (7 bases). Trimming removed 6 bases at V and 4 bases at J, with 16 bases between. Germline CDR1 reads LNHNV; CDR2 reads YYDKDF (reference sequence). This CDR3 has 15 residues.

This clone was recorded a few times. V and J are TRBV7-2 and TRBJ2-2; D is possibly TRBD2 (5 bases). The V end was cut by 4 bases, the J end by 7 bases, with 7 bases between. Germline CDR1 reads SGHTA; CDR2 reads FQGNSA. The CDR3 length is 12 residues. The CDR3 spells CASSSGIGELFF. In nucleotides, the CDR3 is TGTGCCAGCAGCTCCGGGATCGGGGAGCTGTTTTTT.

This clone appeared a single time. V gene TRBV11-2 combines with J gene TRBJ2-1, with D perhaps matching TRBD1 (5 bases). CDR1 SGHAT and CDR2 FQNNGV come from the germline V gene. V was clipped by 1 base and J by 4 bases, with 11 bases between them. The CDR3 runs to 15 residues. CDR3 in amino acids: CASSLGATVYNEQFF. CDR3 DNA sequence: TGTGCCAGCAGCTTAGGGGCGACAGTATACAATGAGCAGTTCTTC.

The CDR3 reads CASSSSGTNTDTQYF. The CDR3 DNA sequence: TGTGCCAGCAGCTCAAGCGGGACCAACACAGATACGCAGTATTTT. V usage is TRBV5-6 and J usage is TRBJ2-3; 7 bases match TRBD2. Germline-derived CDR1 and CDR2 are SGHDT and YYEEEE. There are 15 residues in the CDR3. J was trimmed by 2 bases and V by 3 bases; bases with no gene match: 6.

The genes are TRBV10-3 and TRBJ1-5; the D is unclear. The V end was cut by 4 bases, the J end by 6 bases, with 22 bases between. The germline V gene encodes CDR1 ENHRY and CDR2 SYGVKD. There are 17 residues in the CDR3. CDR3 loop: CAISVTSTPTMGQPQHF. The CDR3 DNA reads TGTGCCATCAGTGTGACAAGTACCCCCACAATGGGTCAGCCCCAGCATTTT.

V is TRBV5-1 and J is TRBJ2-7, with 7 nucleotides matching TRBD1. The CDR3 covers 15 residues. V dropped 0 bases and J dropped 2; count of bases not matched to a gene: 5. Germline CDR1 and CDR2: SGHRS and YFSETQ. The CDR3 sequence is CASSLVAGGAYEQYF. The CDR3 DNA is TGCGCCAGCAGCTTGGTGGCAGGGGGAGCCTACGAGCAGTACTTC.